This T cell receptor beta chain was recovered during a study of T-cell memory formation after mild COVID-19. The wider study: TCR clusters were mostly confined to one donor each.

The CDR3 runs 14 residues. Trimming stripped 5 bases from V and 7 bases from J, with 15 bases between. The V gene's germline CDR1 is KGHDR and CDR2 SFDVKD. Constant-segment primers were used for 5'RACE, and the resulting TCR alpha and TCR beta cDNA libraries carried sample barcodes and UMIs. TCRdb reprocessed the 5' RACE reads with MiXCR, giving one entry per CDR3 protein. The table shows under 600,000 distinct CDR3 sequences, with 20% to 25% occurring only once. The source material was PBMCs or a T cell subset sorted from them (not recorded which). The sequence was obtained from an adult woman who had mild COVID-19 (a few samples of this study predate the infection). Cell type and time point are not known. V gene TRBV24-1 combines with J gene TRBJ2-3; tentative D call: TRBD1 (5 bases). CDR3 sequence reads: CATSGSGITYTQYF. The DNA of the CDR3 is TGTGCCACCAGTGGCTCAGGGATCACTTATACGCAGTATTTT.